One and the same sample provided the 8 T cell receptor beta chains below, sequenced in a study of cytomegalovirus exposure and HLA in healthy donors. The PCR was carried out with 60 Vbeta primers and 13 Jbeta primers. Here immunoSEQ multiplex PCR was the method, and the copy in TCRdb shows in-frame clones only, minus some. The sample consists of around 200,000 clones, around 83% of them appearing once. The specimen was PBMCs. Receptors originate from a man aged 50 to 60 in good health and CMV-seronegative.

The V call is TRBV30, the J call TRBJ2-1; weak D call: TRBD2 (7 bases). This CDR3 is 14 amino acids long. Per germline, CDR1 GTSNPN and CDR2 SVGIG (reference sequence). The V and J ends lost 0 bases and 9 bases respectively, with 15 bases between them. The CDR3 DNA is TGTGCCTGGAGTGTTGGACTAGAGGGGGTTGAGCAGTTCTTC. Translating gives CAWSVGLEGVEQFF.

The chain employs TRBV6-6 and TRBJ1-1, with 8 bases aligning to TRBD1. CDR1 is MNHNY and CDR2 is SVGAGI in the germline V gene (reference sequence). The CDR3 has 15 amino acids. V shed 6 bases and J 4 bases; nucleotides not matched to a gene: 10. The DNA of the CDR3 is TGTGCCAGCAGCCTTATGGCGACAGGGGTCACTGAAGCTTTCTTT. This codes for CASSLMATGVTEAFF.

V gene TRBV14 combines with J gene TRBJ1-2, with D perhaps matching TRBD1 (5 bases). V lost 0 bases and J 7 bases, leaving 9 bases between the germline ends. Looked up from germline, CDR1 is SGHDN and CDR2 is FVKESK. The CDR3 has 13 residues. The CDR3, as DNA: TGTGCCAGCAGCCAAGACAGGGTCATTGGCTACACCTTC. It codes for CASSQDRVIGYTF. The variable domain in full, with the rest retrieved from reference TRBV14 and TRBJ1-2, is EAGVTQFPSHSVIEKGQTVTLRCDPISGHDNLYWYRRVMGKEIKFLLHFVKESKQDESGMPNNRFLAERTGGTYSTLKVQPAELEDSGVYFCASSQDRVIGYTFGSGTRLTVV.

DNA of the CDR3: TGTGCCAGCAGCTTAGACTTGGGAGGTGAGCAGTTCTTC. Protein: CASSLDLGGEQFF. The rearrangement joins TRBV7-2 to TRBJ2-1; TRBD2 might be the D (6 bases). The CDR3 runs to 13 residues. The germline V and J ends were trimmed by 1 base and 9 bases, with 10 bases remaining between them. The V gene's germline CDR1 is SGHTA and CDR2 FQGNSA.

This clone was seen only once. V and J are TRBV9 and TRBJ2-1; TRBD2 matches 7 bases. Germline V CDR1 and CDR2: SGDLS, YYNGEE. The CDR3 extends over 16 amino acids. Trimming cost V 0 bases and J 3 bases; bases outside gene matches: 6. DNA for the CDR3: TGTGCCAGCAGCGTAGGGCTCGGGGAGGGCTACAATGAGCAGTTCTTC. Its protein product is CASSVGLGEGYNEQFF. Drawing the rest from reference TRBV9 and TRBJ2-1, the complete variable domain is DSGVTQTPKHLITATGQRVTLRCSPRSGDLSVYWYQQSLDQGLQFLIQYYNGEERAKGNILERFSAQQFPDLHSELNLSSLELGDSALYFCASSVGLGEGYNEQFFGPGTRLTVL.

The chain joins TRBV29-1 to TRBJ1-5; TRBD1 agrees at 8 bases. V was pared by 6 bases and J by 5 bases, with 6 bases of the junction left unmatched. The CDR3 totals 13 residues. From germline, CDR1 is SQVTM and CDR2 ANQGSEA. The CDR3 coding sequence is TGCAGCGTCCGCCTACAGGGGGATCAGCCCCAGCATTTT. Protein sequence: CSVRLQGDQPQHF.

The V call is TRBV18, the J call TRBJ1-1, with 9 bases matching TRBD1. This CDR3 has 16 residues. V lost 4 bases to trimming and J lost 1 base; unmatched junction nucleotides: 7. CDR1 KGHSH and CDR2 LQKENI come from the germline V gene. Written as DNA, the CDR3 is TGTGCCAGCTCACAGGAACTGGGACAGGGGAACACTGAAGCTTTCTTT. It codes for CASSQELGQGNTEAFF.

The CDR3 loop is CASSPPGRKSYEQYF. The CDR3 DNA reads TGTGCCAGCTCACCACCGGGGAGAAAGTCCTACGAGCAGTACTTC. The chain couples TRBV18 to TRBJ2-7, with a weak D call TRBD2 (5 bases). The germline CDR1 and CDR2 sequences are KGHSH and LQKENI. The CDR3 runs to 15 residues. V gave up 0 bases and J gave up 1 base, with 10 bases separating them.